A single sample gave rise to the 23 T cell receptor beta chains below, sequenced in a study of T cell responses to AZD1222 COVID-19 vaccine. Only in-frame clones appear in the TCRdb table, and some are missing; sequencing was by immunoSEQ multiplex PCR. The table includes almost 70,000 clones, around 80% detected once. This specimen consisted of peripheral blood, obtained 28 days after the second AZD1222 dose. The receptors stem from an adult who received the AZD1222 COVID-19 vaccine.

The J gene is TRBJ1-1, the V gene TRBV6-6; 7 nucleotides match TRBD1. The CDR3 is 14 residues long. The junction had 7 bases not matched to a gene; V was cut back by 7 bases and J by 2 bases. Germline V gives CDR1 MNHNY, CDR2 SVGAGI (reference sequence). For the CDR3, the DNA is TGTGCCAGCACCAAACAGGGGACTAACACTGAAGCTTTCTTT. This translates into CASTKQGTNTEAFF.

J is TRBJ1-1 and V is TRBV30; 8 bases are a match to TRBD1. The CDR3 runs to 19 residues. The junction had 20 bases not matched to a gene; V was cut back by 4 bases and J by 1 base. CDR1 GTSNPN and CDR2 SVGIG come from the germline V gene (reference sequence). CDR3 nucleotide sequence: TGTGCCTGGACCGTTTCCCTCCTTAAGACAGGGGCGTCGAACACTGAAGCTTTCTTT. Its translation: CAWTVSLLKTGASNTEAFF.

The chain combines TRBV2 with TRBJ2-4, with D unclear. With 1 base removed from V and 8 bases from J, the gap between germline ends came to 9 bases. The CDR3 consists of 13 residues. Germline V gene lookup returns CDR1 SNHLY and CDR2 FYNNEI. CDR3 sequence: CASSEGGGDIQYF. The CDR3 DNA follows: TGTGCCAGCAGTGAAGGGGGTGGGGACATTCAGTACTTC.

The chain couples TRBV28 to TRBJ1-5; a weak D match, TRBD1 (6 bases). The germline CDR1 and CDR2 sequences are MDHEN and SYDVKM. The length of the CDR3 is 15 residues. V was clipped by 6 bases and J by 0 bases, with 12 bases between them. CDR3: CASRSGQFSNQPQHF. Written as DNA, the CDR3 is TGTGCCAGCAGATCCGGACAGTTTAGCAATCAGCCCCAGCATTTT.

The chain employs TRBV27 and TRBJ2-1; D not resolved. CDR1 is MNHEY, CDR2 SMNVEV, per germline (reference sequence). V shed 3 bases and J shed 9 bases, with 15 bases lying between them. The CDR3 extends over 14 amino acids. CDR3 amino acids: CASSFSGYSGEQFF. For the CDR3, the DNA is TGTGCCAGCAGTTTTTCTGGCTATTCCGGTGAGCAGTTCTTC.

V usage is TRBV18 and J usage is TRBJ2-2; a weak D match, TRBD2 (6 bases). The CDR3 extends over 16 amino acids. Germline loops: CDR1 KGHSH, CDR2 LQKENI. With 4 bases removed from V and 1 base from J, the gap between germline ends came to 13 bases. The CDR3 DNA is TGTGCCAGCTCACTCTCCGGGACTCAGAACACCGGGGAGCTGTTTTTT. Its translation is CASSLSGTQNTGELFF.

The chain employs TRBV9 and TRBJ2-7; D gene unclear. Germline-derived CDR1 and CDR2 are SGDLS and YYNGEE. This CDR3 comprises 14 residues. Trimming stripped 5 bases from V and 3 bases from J, with 15 bases between. As DNA, the CDR3 is TGTGCCAGCAGTGTCCAGGATTCAGGCTACGAGCAGTACTTC. Translation gives CASSVQDSGYEQYF.

The V call is TRBV2, the J call TRBJ1-2; TRBD1 aligns across 8 bases. V was clipped by 5 bases and J by 7 bases; unmatched bases: 3. CDR3 length: 12 residues. The germline V gene encodes CDR1 SNHLY and CDR2 FYNNEI. The CDR3 DNA reads as TGTGCCAGCAGTAAAGGACAGGGTGGCTACACCTTC. It codes for CASSKGQGGYTF.

This clone was detected once. The J gene is TRBJ1-2, the V gene TRBV18, with D maybe TRBD1 (5 bases). The CDR3 consists of 14 residues. The V gene lost 8 bases and the J gene lost 4 bases, with 17 bases spanning the gap. Per germline, CDR1 KGHSH and CDR2 LQKENI. Here the CDR3 DNA reads TGTGCCAGCGTCTCAGATGGGGGAACCTATGGCTACACCTTC. Encoded protein: CASVSDGGTYGYTF.

This clone has more than one count but fewer than ten. This chain uses TRBV9 with TRBJ1-1; TRBD1 is a possible D gene (6 bases). The V end was cut by 0 bases, the J end by 5 bases, with 20 bases between. The length of the CDR3 is 17 residues. Germline CDR1 reads SGDLS; CDR2 reads YYNGEE. The CDR3 reads CASSVAGAIGLGTEAFF. The DNA of the CDR3 is TGTGCCAGCAGCGTAGCGGGGGCCATCGGCTTGGGGACTGAAGCTTTCTTT.

There are a few counts of this clone. The rearrangement uses TRBV4-3 and TRBJ1-6; D is uncertain. V was trimmed by 0 bases and J by 9 bases, leaving 15 bases between them. CDR1 and CDR2 from the germline V gene are LGHNA and YSLEER. The CDR3 spans 16 residues. The CDR3 region has the DNA TGCGCCAGCAGCCAAGAATACAGATCGGTGGGTTCACCCCTCCACTTT. Translation gives CASSQEYRSVGSPLHF.

The chain employs TRBV18 and TRBJ1-4; 9 bases line up with TRBD1. The CDR3 length is 16 residues. The trim removed 6 bases at V and 8 bases at J, leaving 13 bases unmatched. Germline CDR1 and CDR2: KGHSH and LQKENI. As DNA, the CDR3 is TGTGCCAGCTCCGGGGCGGCGGACAGGGGTGCCGAAAAACTGTTTTTT. It yields the protein CASSGAADRGAEKLFF.

V and J are TRBV14 and TRBJ1-3, with D unresolved. Looked up from germline, CDR1 is SGHDN and CDR2 is FVKESK. V was cut by 1 base and J by 4 bases, with 14 bases left in between. The CDR3 is 16 amino acids. CDR3 bases: TGTGCCAGCAGCCAAGGCGGTACAGTCTGGGGAAACACCATATATTTT. Translation: CASSQGGTVWGNTIYF.

The CDR3 DNA is TGCGCCAGCAGCTCCACGGAGGGAGGCAATTCACCCCTCCACTTT. It is translated as CASSSTEGGNSPLHF. V and J are TRBV5-1 and TRBJ1-6; the D is unclear. This CDR3 is built from 15 residues. Germline CDR1 and CDR2: SGHRS and YFSETQ. V lost 3 bases and J 7 bases, leaving 14 bases between the germline ends.

This clone showed up just once. The rearrangement links TRBV11-3 to TRBJ2-7; D remains unclear. Germline lookup yields CDR1 SGHNT and CDR2 YENEEA. CDR3 length equals 13 residues. Trimming took off 3 bases at V and 4 bases at J, with 10 bases between the two ends. Written as DNA, the CDR3 is TGTGCCAGCAGCTTGGACGGTAATTACGAGCAGTACTTC. Its protein is CASSLDGNYEQYF.

The gene calls are TRBV7-6 and TRBJ2-3; 10 nucleotides align to TRBD1. The CDR3 is made up of 16 amino acids. The germline gives CDR1 SGHVS, CDR2 FNYEAQ. The ends lost 0 bases at V and 3 bases at J; junction bases unmatched: 3. As DNA, the CDR3 is TGTGCCAGCAGCTTAGCCGGGACAGGGGTGACAGATACGCAGTATTTT. Encoded protein: CASSLAGTGVTDTQYF.

J is TRBJ1-2 and V is TRBV7-2, with D unclear. The CDR3 totals 15 residues. Germline V CDR1 and CDR2: SGHTA, FQGNSA. The germline V and J ends were trimmed by 7 bases and 7 bases, with 22 bases remaining between them. CDR3 bases: TGTGCCAGCACCCCGGAAAGAGCCGCGGTCTCTGGCTACACCTTC. This encodes CASTPERAAVSGYTF.

The rearrangement joins TRBV21-1 to TRBJ1-5; the table's D call of TRBD1 was not tested on the DNA. TRBV21-1 is a pseudogene locus. The CDR3 sequence is 16 residues long. CDR3 sequence (DNA): TGTGCCAGCAGCAAAGTGGCAGGGTCGGGCAATCAGCCCCAGCATTTT. Translation: CASSKVAGSGNQPQHF.

Here the CDR3 reads CASSLNSENTEAFF. The CDR3 DNA reads TGTGCCAGCAGCTTAAATTCCGAGAACACTGAAGCTTTCTTT. The rearrangement uses TRBV7-2 and TRBJ1-1; D not resolved. V gave up 2 bases and J gave up 1 base, with 8 bases separating them. The CDR3 totals 14 residues. Germline V gene lookup returns CDR1 SGHTA and CDR2 FQGNSA.

This clone appeared once. The chain recombines TRBV7-2 with TRBJ2-7, with TRBD1 matching over 9 bases. V trimming: 4 bases; J trimming: 3 bases; junction bases outside the gene matches: 4. The CDR3 totals 14 residues. Germline V CDR1 and CDR2: SGHTA, FQGNSA. The CDR3 bases are TGTGCCAGCAGCTCCGGGACAGGGTTCTACGAGCAGTACTTC. Translated, it gives CASSSGTGFYEQYF.

This rearrangement joins TRBV29-1 to TRBJ1-1; TRBD1 matches at 7 bases. V dropped 6 bases and J dropped 4; count of bases not matched to a gene: 5. CDR3 length: 12 amino acids. The germline V gene encodes CDR1 SQVTM and CDR2 ANQGSEA. The CDR3 coding sequence is TGCAGCGTCGGGGACAGTTCCACTGAAGCTTTCTTT. Amino acid sequence: CSVGDSSTEAFF.

This chain links TRBV5-4 with TRBJ2-1; tentatively, D is TRBD2 (5 bases). CDR1 SGHNT and CDR2 YYREEE come from the germline V gene (reference sequence). Trimming cost V 1 base and J 8 bases, with 10 bases left between them. The CDR3 has 13 residues. The CDR3 nucleotides are TGTGCCAGCAGCTTGACCGGAGGCTATGAGCAGTTCTTC. Protein product: CASSLTGGYEQFF.

This clone has just a few counts. The chain combines TRBV29-1 with TRBJ1-2; TRBD1 aligns across 7 bases. V gave up 6 bases and J gave up 8 bases; unmatched junction bases: 12. CDR1 and CDR2 (germline): SQVTM, ANQGSEA. The CDR3 extends over 13 amino acids. The CDR3 DNA follows: TGCAGCGTGTCCCCCAGACAGGGTGGGGGCTACACCTTC. This codes for CSVSPRQGGGYTF.